The 24 T cell receptor beta chains reported below all come from one sample, sequenced in a study of CD8 T cells in Susac syndrome. Reverse transcription of about 0.5 to 1 ug RNA used random hexamers. TCRdb redid the calling of the immunoSEQ multiplex PCR reads with MiXCR, one entry per CDR3 protein. The data show around 200,000 distinct CDR3 sequences, 95% seen once. The material sequenced was CD4+ T cells from PBMCs. All receptors derive from a human donor with multiple sclerosis.

The chain joins TRBV2 to TRBJ1-1, with D hard to call. V gave up 7 bases and J gave up 0 bases, with 9 bases separating them. In germline, CDR1 is SNHLY, CDR2 FYNNEI. The CDR3 sequence is 13 residues long. Here the CDR3 reads CASTPEMNTEAFF. CDR3 nucleotide sequence: TGTGCCAGCACCCCGGAAATGAACACTGAAGCTTTCTTT.

The chain has TRBV20-1 and TRBJ2-3, with a weak D call TRBD2 (6 bases). CDR1 is DFQATT, CDR2 SNEGSKA, per germline (reference sequence). V was shortened by 7 bases and J by 0 bases, with 20 bases between the two germline ends. The CDR3 has 16 amino acids. Here the CDR3 reads CSVEGAIGTSTDTQYF. CDR3 nucleotides: TGCAGTGTCGAGGGAGCCATTGGGACTAGCACAGATACGCAGTATTTT.

This clonotype was observed a handful of times. V usage is TRBV2 and J usage is TRBJ2-7, with a weak D call TRBD1 (6 bases). Trimming shortened V by 6 bases and J by 5 bases, and 20 bases separated the two germline ends. The germline V gene has CDR1 SNHLY and CDR2 FYNNEI. The CDR3 extends over 15 amino acids. CDR3 sequence (DNA): TGTGCCAGCAGGGAGACAGATCAGGGGATGAACGAGCAGTACTTC. Translated: CASRETDQGMNEQYF.

The rearrangement joins TRBV12-3 or TRBV12-4 to TRBJ1-5, with D hard to call. CDR3 length: 12 amino acids. V dropped 5 bases and J dropped 7 bases, with 9 bases sitting between them. The CDR3 DNA is TGTGCCAGCAGTCCGGGGATGCAGCCCCAGCATTTT. It specifies CASSPGMQPQHF.

The chain couples TRBV20-1 to TRBJ1-1, with a tentative D call TRBD1 (5 bases). V dropped 3 bases and J dropped 2 bases, with 16 bases sitting between them. The CDR3 length is 15 residues. Germline assignment: CDR1 DFQATT and CDR2 SNEGSKA (reference sequence). CDR3 nucleotide sequence: TGCAGTGCTAGGTTCCCCGGGGGGAGAAACACTGAAGCTTTCTTT. This gives the protein CSARFPGGRNTEAFF.

This rearrangement joins TRBV21-1 to TRBJ1-6; TRBD1, the table's D call, was not compared with the DNA. TRBV21-1 is annotated as a pseudogene. This CDR3 is built from 15 residues. CDR3 nucleotides: TGTGCCAGCAGCAAAATAGGGACAAGAAATTCACCCCTCCACTTT. Encoded protein: CASSKIGTRNSPLHF.

This chain uses TRBV30 with TRBJ2-3, with D possibly TRBD2 on 6 matching bases. Germline-derived CDR1 and CDR2 are GTSNPN and SVGIG (reference sequence). The CDR3 is 13 residues long. V gave up 3 bases and J gave up 2 bases, with 9 bases separating them. As DNA, the CDR3 is TGTGCCTGGAGGGCGGGACCCACAGATACGCAGTATTTT. It is translated as CAWRAGPTDTQYF.

DNA for the CDR3: TGTGCCAGCAGCCATCGTGACACCGCCACGAGTGAGCAGTACTTC. Its protein is CASSHRDTATSEQYF. The rearrangement uses TRBV7-9 and TRBJ2-7; D unresolved. This CDR3 contains 15 residues. With 5 bases removed from V and 7 bases from J, the gap between germline ends came to 21 bases. Germline CDR1 reads SEHNR; CDR2 reads FQNEAQ (reference sequence).

The chain couples TRBV2 to TRBJ1-6; D gene ambiguous. CDR1 SNHLY and CDR2 FYNNEI come from the germline V gene. The length of the CDR3 is 15 residues. With 2 bases removed from V and 7 bases from J, the gap between germline ends came to 12 bases. The CDR3 protein is CASSERQLINSPLHF. The DNA of the CDR3 is TGTGCCAGCAGTGAACGGCAGTTAATCAATTCACCCCTCCACTTT.

The chain is built from TRBV5-4 and TRBJ2-5; D may be TRBD2 (5 bases). The V end lost 7 bases, the J end lost 0 bases, and 7 bases lay between the germline ends. There are 12 residues in the CDR3. The germline CDR1 and CDR2 sequences are SGHNT and YYREEE (reference sequence). The CDR3 region is CASGENQETQYF. The CDR3 coding sequence is TGTGCCAGCGGGGAGAACCAAGAGACCCAGTACTTC.

V and J are TRBV7-2 and TRBJ2-1; D call uncertain. With 2 bases removed from V and 8 bases from J, the gap between germline ends came to 7 bases. The CDR3 is 12 amino acids. Looked up from germline, CDR1 is SGHTA and CDR2 is FQGNSA. The CDR3 DNA follows: TGTGCCAGCAGCTTAATAAGCTATGAGCAGTTCTTC. This sequence encodes CASSLISYEQFF.

V usage is TRBV15 and J usage is TRBJ2-1; possible D gene TRBD2, 5 bases. CDR3 length: 14 amino acids. Germline CDR1 is LNHNV and CDR2 is YYDKDF (reference sequence). Trimming removed 1 base from V and 4 bases from J, with 8 bases in between. DNA of the CDR3: TGTGCCACCAGCAGAGTGGAGGAGTACAATGAGCAGTTCTTC. As protein: CATSRVEEYNEQFF.

V and J are TRBV20-1 and TRBJ2-1; no reliable D call. The V gene's germline CDR1 is DFQATT and CDR2 SNEGSKA (reference sequence). This CDR3 contains 12 residues. In DNA form, the CDR3 reads TGCAAACCTGGCGGAGATTACAATGAGCAGTTCTTC. This gives the protein CKPGGDYNEQFF.

The chain links TRBV12-3 or TRBV12-4 to TRBJ2-3; D perhaps matches TRBD2 (6 bases). V was trimmed by 6 bases and J by 4 bases, leaving 20 bases between them. There are 16 residues in the CDR3. The CDR3 coding sequence is TGTGCCAGCAGATCGGGACTTTTCTCTTCGGCAGATACGCAGTATTTT. As protein: CASRSGLFSSADTQYF.

The chain has TRBV2 and TRBJ2-7; D is ambiguous. V was trimmed by 7 bases and J by 2 bases, leaving 12 bases between them. CDR1 and CDR2 from the germline V gene are SNHLY and FYNNEI. The CDR3 contains 13 residues. The DNA for the CDR3 is TGTGCCAGCACCAGGCTACCGGCCTACGAGCAGTACTTC. It is translated as CASTRLPAYEQYF. Looking up the rest from reference TRBV2 and TRBJ2-7 gives the full variable domain: EPEVTQTPSHQVTQMGQEVILRCVPISNHLYFYWYRQILGQKVEFLVSFYNNEISEKSEIFDDQFSVERPDGSNFTLKIRSTKLEDSAMYFCASTRLPAYEQYFGPGTRLTVT.

V and J are TRBV21-1 and TRBJ2-3; the D segment call TRBD1 is taken from the table without a DNA check. TRBV21-1 is a pseudogene locus. The CDR3 is made up of 14 amino acids. In DNA form, the CDR3 reads TGTGCCAGCAGCTCAAGGAAGGCGGGGGGACAGCAGTATTTT. This encodes CASSSRKAGGQQYF.

The J gene is TRBJ1-5, the V gene TRBV18, with a tentative D call TRBD1 (6 bases). V shed 2 bases and J shed 2 bases, with 13 bases lying between them. The germline CDR1 and CDR2 sequences are KGHSH and LQKENI. The CDR3 spans 16 residues. The CDR3 DNA sequence: TGTGCCAGCTCACCAAAGTACAGGGATGGCAATCAGCCCCAGCATTTT. It translates to CASSPKYRDGNQPQHF.

This rearrangement joins TRBV24-1 to TRBJ2-1, with 9 nucleotides matching TRBD1. Trimming took 6 bases from V and 0 from J; bases not matched to a gene: 2. The CDR3 contains 15 residues. Germline V gene lookup returns CDR1 KGHDR and CDR2 SFDVKD. CDR3: CATSPTGGSYNEQFF. The CDR3 DNA is TGTGCCACCAGTCCGACAGGGGGCTCCTACAATGAGCAGTTCTTC.

Details on this clonotype: The junction differs from germline at one of its ends, possibly a read error. The chain uses TRBV3-1 and TRBJ2-5; 8 bases map to TRBD1. The CDR3 consists of 14 residues. Germline V lookup: CDR1 LGHDT, CDR2 YNNKEL (reference sequence). The DNA of the CDR3 is TGTGCCAGCAGCGAAGACAGGGGAAAAGAGACCCAGTACTTC. Residues: CASSEDRGKETQYF.

The chain is built from TRBV20-1 and TRBJ1-1; perhaps TRBD1 as D (6 bases). This CDR3 has 15 residues. Trimming shortened V by 6 bases and J by 1 base, and 18 bases separated the two germline ends. CDR1 is DFQATT, CDR2 SNEGSKA, per germline (reference sequence). The CDR3 loop reads CSAEGGGSPNTEAFF. The CDR3 nucleotides are TGCAGTGCCGAGGGAGGGGGATCGCCGAACACTGAAGCTTTCTTT.

The chain uses TRBV29-1 and TRBJ2-1, with 9 bases fitting TRBD1. CDR1 is SQVTM, CDR2 ANQGSEA, per germline. V trimming: 7 bases; J trimming: 6 bases; junction bases outside the gene matches: 10. The CDR3 is made up of 14 amino acids. This CDR3 reads CSAVRRDRVNEQFF. In DNA, the CDR3 is TGCAGCGCAGTCCGCCGGGACAGGGTCAATGAGCAGTTCTTC.

The chain employs TRBV3-1 and TRBJ2-3; D tentatively reads TRBD1 or TRBD2 (5 bases each). This CDR3 has 16 amino acids. Germline loops: CDR1 LGHDT, CDR2 YNNKEL (reference sequence). Trimming pared 3 bases from V and 5 bases from J, leaving 18 bases between. DNA for the CDR3: TGTGCCAGCAGCCATCCCGGGACCCGCGACATAGATACGCAGTATTTT. This translates into CASSHPGTRDIDTQYF.

This CDR3 is CAWRPGAANNEQFF. The CDR3 nucleotides are TGTGCCTGGAGGCCCGGGGCCGCTAACAATGAGCAGTTCTTC. This chain joins TRBV30 and TRBJ2-1; either TRBD1 or TRBD2 may supply D (5 bases each). Between the trimmed V and J ends, which lost 3 bases and 5 bases, there was a span of 14 bases. The CDR3 has 14 residues. Per the germline V gene, CDR1 is GTSNPN and CDR2 is SVGIG (reference sequence).

This chain's CDR3 is CASSSNPRGTNSPLHF. The DNA of the CDR3 is TGTGCCAGCAGCTCCAACCCCAGGGGTACAAATTCACCCCTCCACTTT. This chain uses TRBV7-8 with TRBJ1-6; TRBD1 is a possible D gene (6 bases). The V end was cut by 4 bases, the J end by 7 bases, with 17 bases between. The CDR3 contains 16 residues. Germline loops: CDR1 SGHVS, CDR2 FQNEAQ. The complete variable domain, with remaining parts taken from reference TRBV7-8 and TRBJ1-6, reads GAGVSQSPRYKVAKRGQDVALRCDPISGHVSLFWYQQALGQGPEFLTYFQNEAQLDKSGLPSDRFFAERPEGSVSTLKIQRTQQEDSAVYLCASSSNPRGTNSPLHFGNGTRLTVT.